This TCR beta chain comes out of a study of type 1 and type 2 diabetes patients. Genomic DNA was the PCR template. A primer set of 30 forward and 13 reverse primers amplified the CDR3. MiXCR was run by TCRdb on the multiplex PCR reads, yielding one entry per CDR3 protein. In the table there are 250,000 or so distinct CDR3 sequences, more than 40% of which are singletons. V was cut by 5 bases and J by 5 bases, with 13 bases left in between. The length of the CDR3 is 13 residues. Germline V CDR1 and CDR2: SEHNR, FQNEAQ (reference sequence). The sequencing input was peripheral blood mononuclear cells (PBMCs). The chain links TRBV7-9 to TRBJ2-7; the D gene is possibly TRBD1 (6 bases). The TCR was taken from a young man with type 2 diabetes. The CDR3 loop is CASSPRGFNEQYF. The DNA of the CDR3 is TGTGCCAGCAGCCCAAGGGGGTTCAACGAGCAGTACTTC.